This T cell receptor beta chain was sequenced for a study of T-cell memory formation after mild COVID-19. Overall study context: The TCR clusters were mostly specific to one donor.

The TCR alpha and TCR beta cDNA libraries, bearing sample barcodes and UMIs, were generated by 5'RACE using constant-segment primers. Each CDR3 protein is one row after TCRdb ran MiXCR on the 5' RACE reads. The table records about 270,000 distinct CDR3 sequences, approximately 16% of them present only once. Study outcomes and limitations: CD4+ clones that contracted lay mainly in CM and EM; CD8+ ones lay in EMRA. Confirmation was lacking for SARS-CoV-2 specificity of second-wave clones that peaked on day 37.

This clonotype has just a few counts. Its antigen is unidentified. The V segment lost 3 bases and the J segment 6 bases; nucleotides outside the gene matches: 9. The germline gives CDR1 DFQATT, CDR2 SNEGSKA (reference sequence). The CDR3 extends over 14 amino acids. This TCR came from a man between 18 and 29 years old who had mild COVID-19 (a few samples of this study predate the infection). Cell type and time point are not known. This chain connects TRBV20-1 to TRBJ2-5; TRBD2 matches 8 bases. The specimen sequenced was PBMCs or a T cell subset sorted from them (not recorded which). The CDR3 coding sequence is TGCAGTGCTAGGGCGCGGGGGGTCGTTAAGACCCAGTACTTC. It codes for CSARARGVVKTQYF.